This T cell receptor beta chain originates from a study of blood T cell repertoires in COVID-19. Deletions cut 11 bases from V and 5 bases from J, with 18 bases between. The germline V gene has CDR1 SGHAT and CDR2 FQNNGV. The CDR3 runs to 13 residues. Clones were read by immunoSEQ multiplex PCR, and TCRdb kept only the in-frame ones, dropping some. The sample has a few hundred thousand clones, approximately 85% seen once. J is TRBJ1-1 and V is TRBV11-2; D not certain. The sequence derives from a woman aged 25 to 39 who had recovered from COVID-19. Material: PBMCs or T cells enriched from blood (not recorded which). The chain's CDR3 is CAGRGQAGTEAFF. In DNA, the CDR3 is TGTGCCGGTCGTGGGCAGGCTGGGACTGAAGCTTTCTTT.